What follows is one TCR beta chain and its context. What it binds is unknown. This sample was taken from a study of shared clonotypes between healthy human individuals. Study conclusions and caveats: Richness estimates generally favored naive over memory subsets. Clonotypes which were not shared had lower generation probabilities than clonotypes that all four donors shared. Clonotype sharing across several donors was observed for about 5.2% of naive CD4 clonotypes.

Libraries were prepared by immunoSEQ multiplex PCR; TCRdb keeps only in-frame clonotypes and omits some of them. This table holds a few million clones, around 92% found once. Healthy and HIV-negative, the adult donors had no recent acute infections or vaccinations. Sequencing was done on a sample of naive CD4+ T cells from PBMCs. Indicated subset: CD45RA+ positively selected. The origin of this receptor is a man aged 18 to 30 in good health. Some clones in this sample may be carry-over from other donors' samples.

The DNA of the CDR3 is TGTGCCAGCTCACCAGATTTAGCCAAAAACATTCAGTACTTC. This gives the protein CASSPDLAKNIQYF. V is TRBV18 and J is TRBJ2-4; the D is unclear. The CDR3 runs 14 residues. The V gene lost 2 bases and the J gene lost 0 bases, with 5 bases spanning the gap. In germline, CDR1 is KGHSH, CDR2 LQKENI.